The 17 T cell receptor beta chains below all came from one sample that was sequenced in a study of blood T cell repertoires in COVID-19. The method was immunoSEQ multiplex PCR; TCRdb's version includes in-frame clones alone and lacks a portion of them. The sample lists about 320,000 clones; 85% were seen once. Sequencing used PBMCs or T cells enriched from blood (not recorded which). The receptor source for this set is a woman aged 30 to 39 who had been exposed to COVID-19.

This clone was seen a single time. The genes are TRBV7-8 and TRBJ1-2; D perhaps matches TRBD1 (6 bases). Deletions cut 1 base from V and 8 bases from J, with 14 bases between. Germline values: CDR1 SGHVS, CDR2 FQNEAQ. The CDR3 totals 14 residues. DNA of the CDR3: TGTGCCAGCAGCTTAGTAGGGGGATTAGAGGGCTACACCTTC. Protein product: CASSLVGGLEGYTF.

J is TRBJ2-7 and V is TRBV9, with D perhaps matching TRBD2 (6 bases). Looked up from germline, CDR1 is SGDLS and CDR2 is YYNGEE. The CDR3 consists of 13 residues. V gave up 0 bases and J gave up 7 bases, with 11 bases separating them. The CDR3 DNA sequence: TGTGCCAGCAGCGTAGACGCGGGAAGGGAGCAGTACTTC. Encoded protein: CASSVDAGREQYF.

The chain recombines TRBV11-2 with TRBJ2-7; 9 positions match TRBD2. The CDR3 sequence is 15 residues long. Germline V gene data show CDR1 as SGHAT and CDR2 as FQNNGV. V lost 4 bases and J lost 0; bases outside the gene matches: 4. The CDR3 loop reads CASSSQREDSYEQYF. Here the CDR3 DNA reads TGTGCCAGCAGCTCCCAGCGGGAGGACTCCTACGAGCAGTACTTC. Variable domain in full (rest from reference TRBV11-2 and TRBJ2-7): EAGVAQSPRYKIIEKRQSVAFWCNPISGHATLYWYQQILGQGPKLLIQFQNNGVVDDSQLPKDRFSAERLKGVDSTLKIQPAKLEDSAVYLCASSSQREDSYEQYFGPGTRLTVT.

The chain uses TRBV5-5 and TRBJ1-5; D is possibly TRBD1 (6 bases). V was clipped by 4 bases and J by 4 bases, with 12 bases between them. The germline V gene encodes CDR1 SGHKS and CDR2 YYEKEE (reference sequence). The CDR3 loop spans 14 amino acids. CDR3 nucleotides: TGTGCCAGCAGCGTCGGGACATTTAATCAGCCCCAGCATTTT. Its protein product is CASSVGTFNQPQHF.

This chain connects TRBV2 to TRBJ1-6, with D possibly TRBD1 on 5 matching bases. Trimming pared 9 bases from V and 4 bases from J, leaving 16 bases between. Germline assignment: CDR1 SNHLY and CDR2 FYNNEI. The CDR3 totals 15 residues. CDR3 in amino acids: CARGQGSRYNSPLHF. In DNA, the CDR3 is TGTGCCAGGGGGCAGGGCTCGCGGTATAATTCACCCCTCCACTTT. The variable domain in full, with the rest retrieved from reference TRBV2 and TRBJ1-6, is EPEVTQTPSHQVTQMGQEVILRCVPISNHLYFYWYRQILGQKVEFLVSFYNNEISEKSEIFDDQFSVERPDGSNFTLKIRSTKLEDSAMYFCARGQGSRYNSPLHFGNGTRLTVT.

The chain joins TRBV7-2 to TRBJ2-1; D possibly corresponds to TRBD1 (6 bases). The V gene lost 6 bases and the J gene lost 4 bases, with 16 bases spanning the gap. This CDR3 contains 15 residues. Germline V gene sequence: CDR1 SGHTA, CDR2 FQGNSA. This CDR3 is CASSEGESKYNEQFF. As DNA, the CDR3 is TGTGCCAGCAGTGAGGGGGAATCTAAATACAATGAGCAGTTCTTC.

The CDR3 spells CASSLARGETQYF. CDR3 bases: TGTGCCAGCAGCTTAGCCAGGGGGGAGACCCAGTACTTC. J is TRBJ2-5 and V is TRBV7-9, with TRBD1 identical over 7 bases. Germline lookup yields CDR1 SEHNR and CDR2 FQNEAQ (reference sequence). CDR3 length equals 13 residues. V shed 0 bases and J 5 bases; nucleotides not matched to a gene: 0.

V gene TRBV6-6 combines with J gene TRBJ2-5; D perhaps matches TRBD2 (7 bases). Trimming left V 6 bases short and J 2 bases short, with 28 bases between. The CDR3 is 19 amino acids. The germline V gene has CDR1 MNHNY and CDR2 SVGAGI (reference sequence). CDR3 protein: CASSSRRAGAPLWQETQYF. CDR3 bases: TGTGCCAGCAGCTCTCGACGTGCGGGGGCCCCCCTGTGGCAAGAGACCCAGTACTTC.

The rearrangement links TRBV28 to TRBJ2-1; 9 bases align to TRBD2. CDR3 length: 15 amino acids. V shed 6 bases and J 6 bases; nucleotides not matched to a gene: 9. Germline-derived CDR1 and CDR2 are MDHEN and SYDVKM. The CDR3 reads CASRAGLAGANEQFF. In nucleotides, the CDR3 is TGTGCCAGCAGGGCGGGACTAGCAGGGGCCAATGAGCAGTTCTTC.

CDR3 sequence reads: CASSDSTSGANVLTF. The CDR3 DNA is TGTGCCAGCAGTGATAGCACATCTGGGGCCAACGTCCTGACTTTC. The chain is built from TRBV6-1 and TRBJ2-6; D unclear. CDR1 is MNHNS and CDR2 is SASEGT in the germline V gene. This CDR3 is built from 15 residues. The V end was cut by 3 bases, the J end by 1 base, with 7 bases between.

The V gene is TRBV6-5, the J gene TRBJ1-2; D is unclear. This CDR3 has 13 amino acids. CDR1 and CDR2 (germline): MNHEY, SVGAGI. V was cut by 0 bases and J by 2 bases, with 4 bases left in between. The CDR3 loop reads CASSYSQNYGYTF. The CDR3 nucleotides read TGTGCCAGCAGTTACTCCCAGAACTATGGCTACACCTTC.

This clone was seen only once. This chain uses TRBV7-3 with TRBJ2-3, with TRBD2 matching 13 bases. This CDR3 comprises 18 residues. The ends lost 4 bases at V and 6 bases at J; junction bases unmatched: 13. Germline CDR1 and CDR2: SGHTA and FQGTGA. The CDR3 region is CASSSRSGLAGKTDTQYF. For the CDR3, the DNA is TGTGCCAGCAGCTCACGTTCGGGACTAGCGGGGAAAACGGATACGCAGTATTTT.

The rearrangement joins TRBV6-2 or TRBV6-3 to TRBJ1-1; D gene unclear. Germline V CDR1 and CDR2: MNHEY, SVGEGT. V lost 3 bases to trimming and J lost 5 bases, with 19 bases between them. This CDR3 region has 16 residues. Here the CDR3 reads CASSYISGRTQTEAFF. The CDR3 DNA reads TGTGCCAGCAGTTATATATCGGGGAGAACGCAGACTGAAGCTTTCTTT.

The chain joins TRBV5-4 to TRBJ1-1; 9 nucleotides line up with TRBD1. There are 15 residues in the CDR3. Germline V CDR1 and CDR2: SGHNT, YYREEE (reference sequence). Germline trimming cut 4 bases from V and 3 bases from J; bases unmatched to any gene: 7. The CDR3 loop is CASSHPGQGDTEAFF. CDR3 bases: TGTGCCAGCAGCCATCCGGGACAGGGCGACACTGAAGCTTTCTTT. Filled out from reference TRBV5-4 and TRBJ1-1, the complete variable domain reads ETGVTQSPTHLIKTRGQQVTLRCSSQSGHNTVSWYQQALGQGPQFIFQYYREEENGRGNFPPRFSGLQFPNYSSELNVNALELDDSALYLCASSHPGQGDTEAFFGQGTRLTVV.

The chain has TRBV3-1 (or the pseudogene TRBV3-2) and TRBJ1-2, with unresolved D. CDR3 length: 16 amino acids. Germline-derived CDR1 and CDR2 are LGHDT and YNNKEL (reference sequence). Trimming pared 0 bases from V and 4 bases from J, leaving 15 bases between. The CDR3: CASSQDLGDASYGYTF. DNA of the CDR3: TGTGCCAGCAGCCAAGATCTTGGAGACGCTAGCTATGGCTACACCTTC.

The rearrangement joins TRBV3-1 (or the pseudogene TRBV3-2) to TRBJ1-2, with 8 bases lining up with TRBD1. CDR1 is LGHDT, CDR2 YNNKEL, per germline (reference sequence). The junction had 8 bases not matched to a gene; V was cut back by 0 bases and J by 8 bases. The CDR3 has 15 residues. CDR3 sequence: CASSQDMTGVGGYTF. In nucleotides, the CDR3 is TGTGCCAGCAGCCAAGATATGACAGGGGTGGGCGGCTACACCTTC.

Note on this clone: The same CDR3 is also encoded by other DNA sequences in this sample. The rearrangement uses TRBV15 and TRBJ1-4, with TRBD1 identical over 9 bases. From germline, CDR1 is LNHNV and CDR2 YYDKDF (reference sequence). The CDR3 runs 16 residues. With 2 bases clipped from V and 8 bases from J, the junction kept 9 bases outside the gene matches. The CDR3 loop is CATSRKPDRGREKLFF. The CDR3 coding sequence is TGTGCCACCAGCAGAAAACCGGACAGGGGACGGGAAAAACTGTTTTTT.